This is a list of T cell receptor beta chains from one sample in a study of graft-versus-host responses after intestinal transplantation. Some clones are missing from TCRdb's copy, which holds only in-frame ones; the method was immunoSEQ multiplex PCR. The table records about 89,000 clones, 94% of them present only once. Their cognate antigens are unknown. Source: unstimulated CD4+ T cells sorted from spleen or lymph node cells, taken before transplant. The source of these receptors is a human donor who was the organ donor for an intestinal transplant. Each CDR3 is given with its conserved first and last residue. The D gene is left open where the match is weak. Clone sizes are given selectively: once, few, many, or a class where the clone is expanded.

V	J	size	D	DNA	CDR3
TRBV5-4	TRBJ1-5	.	.	TGTGCCAGCAGCTTGGGGGGGGTAGCTCAGCCCCAGCATTTT	CASSLGGVAQPQHF
TRBV2	TRBJ1-1	.	.	TGTGCCAGCACCGGCTCGGCGGCCGTTCGAGCTTTCTTT	CASTGSAAVRAFF
TRBV6-1	TRBJ1-4	.	.	TGTGCCAGCAGTGGGGGGAGATTACAGGCCCCTGCAACTAATGAAAAACTGTTTTTT	CASSGGRLQAPATNEKLFF
TRBV7-9	TRBJ1-1	.	.	TGTGCCAGCAGCTCCCTGGACGGCCGGAACACTGAAGCTTTCTTT	CASSSLDGRNTEAFF
TRBV6-5	TRBJ1-2	.	TRBD1	TGTGCCAGCAGTTCGGGACAGATCAACTATGGCTACACCTTC	CASSSGQINYGYTF
TRBV7-2	TRBJ2-7	.	.	TGTGCCAGCAGTCCAAACACGGCCTACGAGCAGTACTTC	CASSPNTAYEQYF
TRBV10-3	TRBJ1-2	.	.	TGTGCCAGCCGGCCTCGGGATAACTATGGCTACACCTTC	CASRPRDNYGYTF
TRBV7-6	TRBJ1-4	.	TRBD1	TGTGCCAGCAGTTTTACAGGGGGCTCGTCTAATGAAAAACTGTTTTTT	CASSFTGGSSNEKLFF
TRBV18	TRBJ1-3	.	.	TGTGCCAGCTCACGCGGGAACTCTGGAAACACCATATATTTT	CASSRGNSGNTIYF
TRBV5-4	TRBJ2-1	.	TRBD2	TGTGCCAGCAGTCTTTCTAGCGGGGGGGCCTACAACGAGCAGTTCTTC	CASSLSSGGAYNEQFF
TRBV5-6	TRBJ2-7	.	.	TGTGCCAGCAGCCCAGGAGGGGCAATCACCCTTGAGCAGTACTTC	CASSPGGAITLEQYF
TRBV5-4	TRBJ2-7	.	TRBD2	TGTGCCAGCAGCTTGGGACTAGCGGGAACCTACGAGCAGTACTTC	CASSLGLAGTYEQYF
TRBV6-5	TRBJ1-6	.	.	TGTGCCAGCAGGAGGGACCGCGGTTCACCCCTCCACTTT	CASRRDRGSPLHF
TRBV2	TRBJ2-7	.	.	TGTGCCAGCAGCCAGGGCTACTCCTACGAGCAGTACTTC	CASSQGYSYEQYF
TRBV29-1	TRBJ2-5	once	TRBD2	TGCAGCGCAGCGGGGGGAGCAGAGACCCAGTACTTC	CSAAGGAETQYF
TRBV6-5	TRBJ2-7	.	TRBD1	TGTGCCAGCAACCGACTACAGGGGGGCTTGGACGAGCAGTACTTC	CASNRLQGGLDEQYF
TRBV2	TRBJ1-2	.	.	TGTGCCAGCAGTGAAGCAAGAAAGACAGCGGTCGGGGCTGGCTACACCTTC	CASSEARKTAVGAGYTF
TRBV13	TRBJ1-1	.	.	TGTGCCAGCAGCCCAAAGATGGCAGGGGAGGAAGCTTTCTTT	CASSPKMAGEEAFF
TRBV6-1	TRBJ2-7	.	TRBD1	TGTGCCAGCAGTGAAGCGACAGGGCCCATCGAGCAGTACTTC	CASSEATGPIEQYF
TRBV19	TRBJ2-7	.	.	TGTGCCAGTAGTATTGAGGGAAGCCGGCAGTACTTC	CASSIEGSRQYF
TRBV4-1	TRBJ1-1	.	TRBD1	TGCGCCAGCAGCCTACAGGGGAATTTGGCGGTCACTGAAGCTTTCTTT	CASSLQGNLAVTEAFF
TRBV5-7	TRBJ1-1	.	.	TGTGCCAGCAGCCCGGGTGGTCGGGGGATGAACACTGAAGCTTTCTTT	CASSPGGRGMNTEAFF
TRBV5-1	TRBJ2-2	.	.	TGCGCCAGCAGCTTGGCCTTTGGTACAGAAACCGGGGAGCTGTTTTTT	CASSLAFGTETGELFF
TRBV28	TRBJ2-7	.	.	TGTGCCAGCAGGAGAGGCCACGAGCAGTACTTC	CASRRGHEQYF
TRBV4-1	TRBJ1-1	.	.	TGCGCCAGCAGCAGGACTGCGGCAGGTGAGGGCACTGAAGCTTTCTTT	CASSRTAAGEGTEAFF
TRBV4-3	TRBJ1-5	.	.	TGCGCCAGCAGCCAAGAGTCGGCAACGCATAGCAATCAGCCCCAGCATTTT	CASSQESATHSNQPQHF
TRBV25-1	TRBJ2-1	.	TRBD2	TGTGCCAGCAGTGAGACTAGCGGGGGATGGGGTGAGCAGTTCTTC	CASSETSGGWGEQFF
TRBV11-3	TRBJ1-1	.	TRBD1	TGTGCCACCCAGACAGGGGGGTCGAACACTGAAGCTTTCTTT	CATQTGGSNTEAFF
TRBV6-1	TRBJ2-7	.	.	TGTGCCAGCAGTGACCCCGGACAAGGCGAGCAGTACTTC	CASSDPGQGEQYF
TRBV7-9	TRBJ1-6	.	TRBD1	TGTGCCAGCAACAGCCAGACAGGGGGAAAGAATTCACCCCTCCACTTT	CASNSQTGGKNSPLHF
TRBV28	TRBJ1-3	once	.	TGTGCCAGCAGTTTGTCGCAGCGAAACACCATATATTTT	CASSLSQRNTIYF
TRBV28	TRBJ2-7	.	.	TGTGCCAGCAGTTCGACAGGGAGGGAGCAGTACTTC	CASSSTGREQYF
TRBV5-1	TRBJ2-7	.	TRBD1	TGCGCCAGCAGCTTGGGTGGTGGAGGACAGGCGACCTACGAGCAGTACTTC	CASSLGGGGQATYEQYF
TRBV4-2	TRBJ2-7	.	.	TGTGCCAGCAGCCAAGAAGGAATGGACGAGCAGTACTTC	CASSQEGMDEQYF
TRBV7-6	TRBJ2-2	.	.	TGTGCCAGCAGCCAATTCCCGACAGGCAACACCGGGGAGCTGTTTTTT	CASSQFPTGNTGELFF
TRBV5-4	TRBJ2-1	.	TRBD2	TGTGCCAGCAGATTAGCGGGGGGTCCTTACAATGAGCAGTTCTTC	CASRLAGGPYNEQFF
TRBV6-1	TRBJ1-2	.	.	TGTGCCAGCGTATCCCGGGGCGATGGGGCCTATGGCTACACCTTC	CASVSRGDGAYGYTF
TRBV18	TRBJ1-1	.	.	TGTGCCAGCTCACCACTTGGCCTGAACACTGAAGCTTTCTTT	CASSPLGLNTEAFF
TRBV4-1	TRBJ2-3	.	TRBD2	TGCGCCAGCAGCCCTCGACTAGCGGGGGCCACAGATACGCAGTATTTT	CASSPRLAGATDTQYF
TRBV19	TRBJ1-5	.	.	TGTGCGGGAGGGGTGGGACAGCCCCAGCATTTT	CAGGVGQPQHF
TRBV5-4	TRBJ1-1	.	.	TGTGCCAGCAGCTTGGTGGGGACGGCTTTCTTT	CASSLVGTAFF
TRBV28	TRBJ2-7	.	.	TGTGCCAGCACCCCAGACCGAGCCTACGAGCAGTACTTC	CASTPDRAYEQYF
TRBV7-9	TRBJ2-2	.	.	TGTGCCAGCAGCGATAACACCGGGGAGCTGTTTTTT	CASSDNTGELFF
TRBV2	TRBJ1-1	few	.	TGTGCCAGCAGTGGCAGCTTGAACACTGAAGCTTTCTTT	CASSGSLNTEAFF
TRBV5-6	TRBJ1-2	.	TRBD1	TGTGCCAGCAGCGGGGACAGGGTCATCTTGGGCTACACCTTC	CASSGDRVILGYTF
TRBV5-4	TRBJ1-3	.	.	TGTGCCAGCAGCTTGGCCCTCGGGCGCACCATATATTTT	CASSLALGRTIYF
TRBV6-1	TRBJ1-6	.	.	TGTGCCAGCAGTTCGACGAGCTTTAATTCACCCCTCCACTTT	CASSSTSFNSPLHF
TRBV29-1	TRBJ1-1	once	TRBD1	TGCAGCGTTGCGGACAGGGGGGGGACTGAAGCTTTCTTT	CSVADRGGTEAFF
TRBV2	TRBJ2-5	.	.	TGTGCCAGCAGTGCGTTTTCTTGGACAGCCGAAGAGACCCAGTACTTC	CASSAFSWTAEETQYF
TRBV29-1	TRBJ2-1	once	TRBD1	TGCAGCGTTGAAGATCTTGAGGAGGTACAGGGGGCGGGGTACAATGAGCAGTTCTTC	CSVEDLEEVQGAGYNEQFF
TRBV11-3	TRBJ2-2	.	.	TGTGCCAGCAGCAGAAATGCCGGGGAGCTGTTTTTT	CASSRNAGELFF
TRBV6-1	TRBJ1-2	.	.	TGTGCCAGCAGTGAATTCCTATCGGGAGGGAGCAGTAACTATGGCTACACCTTC	CASSEFLSGGSSNYGYTF
TRBV6-1	TRBJ1-1	.	.	TGTGCCAGCAGTAGAATAATGAACACTGAAGCTTTCTTT	CASSRIMNTEAFF
TRBV4-3	TRBJ2-7	.	TRBD2	TGCGCCAGCAGCCAAGAGCTGACGACTAGCGGGGCTAAGCAGTACTTC	CASSQELTTSGAKQYF
TRBV7-2	TRBJ2-2	.	TRBD2	TGTGCCAGCAGCTTAGTTTTTGCGGGGGTAAAGAACACCGGGGAGCTGTTTTTT	CASSLVFAGVKNTGELFF
TRBV6-5	TRBJ2-7	.	.	TGTGCCAGCAGTTACCTAACCGAGGGAAGGGGCTACGAGCAGTACTTC	CASSYLTEGRGYEQYF
TRBV5-1	TRBJ1-3	.	.	TGCGCCAGCAGCTTCGGGTCCTCTGGAAACACCATATATTTT	CASSFGSSGNTIYF
TRBV6-6	TRBJ2-6	.	.	TGTGCCAGCAGTCATTCGCCGGGGTATAGCGACGTCCTGACTTTC	CASSHSPGYSDVLTF
TRBV11-2	TRBJ2-7	.	TRBD2	TGTGCCAGCAGCTTCAGTCCTAGCGGGGGGGCCTACGAGCAGTACTTC	CASSFSPSGGAYEQYF